This T cell receptor (beta chain) was sequenced during a study of blood T cell repertoires in COVID-19. Background on the study: COVID-19 samples, acute and convalescent, were from the United States, Italy and Spain. T cells, B-cell-depleted T cells, or PBMCs supplied cDNA or gDNA.

Per the authors' pipeline: Scientists estimated how many nucleated cells there were by amplifying reference gene primers. The assay was immunoSEQ multiplex PCR, and TCRdb's table has in-frame clones only and misses some. The DNA gave D and trimming, while V, J and clone size come from that table. The repertoire includes some 32,000 clones, around 90% of them detected once, and around an eighth sits in the top ten. This CDR3 has 15 residues. Germline V gene sequence: CDR1 MNHEY, CDR2 SVGEGT. The V gene lost 4 bases and the J gene lost 7 bases, with 16 bases spanning the gap. The sample consisted of peripheral blood. This receptor was identified in a man aged 55-75 years with active COVID-19. The rearrangement links TRBV6-2 or TRBV6-3 to TRBJ2-2; D might be TRBD2 (5 bases). CDR3 nucleotide sequence: TGTGCCAGCAGTTTTCGACAAGCGGCCCTCGGGGAGCTGTTTTTT. It encodes CASSFRQAALGELFF.